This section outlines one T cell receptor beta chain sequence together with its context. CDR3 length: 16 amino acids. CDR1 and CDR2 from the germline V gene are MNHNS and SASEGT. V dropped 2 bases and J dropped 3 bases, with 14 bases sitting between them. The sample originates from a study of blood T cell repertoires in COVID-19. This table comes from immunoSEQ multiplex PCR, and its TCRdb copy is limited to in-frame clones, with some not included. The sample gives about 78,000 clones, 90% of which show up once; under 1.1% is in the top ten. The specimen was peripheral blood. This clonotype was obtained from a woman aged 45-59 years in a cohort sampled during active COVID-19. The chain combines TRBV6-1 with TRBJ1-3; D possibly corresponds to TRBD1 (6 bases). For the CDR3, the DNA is TGTGCCAGCAGTGAATGGGGGCGATCGATTGGAAACACCATATATTTT. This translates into CASSEWGRSIGNTIYF.